These 21 T cell receptor beta chains were sequenced from one sample in a study of blood T cell repertoires in COVID-19 (dated by TCRdb to the early 2020s). The library was generated by the immunoSEQ multiplex PCR assay. Sourced from immuneACCESS, this table was stored by TCRdb with only in-frame sequences that have V and J called. A share of the clones is absent; for the studies checked, an unresolved V gene accounts for under half, and the remainder has no known explanation. The sample table lists around 250,000 clones, about 83% of them with a count of one. The top ten constitute about 2% of the sample. The sample comprised peripheral blood. The receptors shown here come from a man younger than 45 who had recovered from COVID-19.

The CDR3 here is CASRKTSERQETQYF. The CDR3 DNA reads as TGTGCCAGCAGGAAGACTAGCGAAAGACAAGAGACCCAGTACTTC. The V gene is TRBV16, the J gene TRBJ2-5; 8 bases are shared with TRBD2. Germline V lookup: CDR1 KGHSY, CDR2 FQNENV. CDR3 length equals 15 residues. V dropped 6 bases and J dropped 2; count of bases not matched to a gene: 8.

Here the CDR3 reads CASSVGTSTDTQYF. CDR3 bases: TGTGCCAGCAGCGTGGGGACTAGCACAGATACGCAGTATTTT. This sequence joins TRBV7-8 and TRBJ2-3; a possible D gene is TRBD2 (6 bases). Trimming left V 5 bases short and J 0 bases short, with 9 bases between. Germline CDR1 reads SGHVS; CDR2 reads FQNEAQ. The CDR3 consists of 14 residues.

This chain's CDR3 is CASSQDRGSPGRNYGYTF. In DNA, the CDR3 is TGTGCCAGCAGCCAAGACAGGGGATCGCCCGGCCGGAACTATGGCTACACCTTC. The chain combines TRBV4-2 with TRBJ1-2; a weak D match, TRBD1 (6 bases). Germline CDR1 reads LGHNA; CDR2 reads YNFKEQ. The CDR3 is made up of 18 amino acids. Trimming removed 0 bases at V and 2 bases at J, with 19 bases between.

The table lists this clone with a few counts. V usage is TRBV2 and J usage is TRBJ1-2; 11 bases are shared with TRBD1. The V segment lost 6 bases and the J segment 6 bases; nucleotides outside the gene matches: 6. Germline V gene sequence: CDR1 SNHLY, CDR2 FYNNEI. This CDR3 is 14 amino acids long. CDR3 amino acids: CASSGQGAYDGYTF. CDR3 in DNA: TGTGCCAGCAGCGGACAGGGGGCGTATGATGGCTACACCTTC.

This clone was seen a handful of times. The chain couples TRBV7-6 to TRBJ1-5; D is ambiguous. The CDR3 runs 13 residues. V was trimmed by 0 bases and J by 4 bases, leaving 4 bases between them. Germline V gene sequence: CDR1 SGHVS, CDR2 FNYEAQ. Here the CDR3 DNA reads TGTGCCAGCAGCTTAGCGGAGAATCAGCCCCAGCATTTT. Protein product: CASSLAENQPQHF.

The J gene is TRBJ1-6, the V gene TRBV7-9; D is unresolved. The V gene's germline CDR1 is SEHNR and CDR2 FQNEAQ (reference sequence). V was pared by 2 bases and J by 10 bases, with 12 bases between. The CDR3 runs to 14 residues. CDR3 loop: CASSLTVKPSPLHF. The CDR3 region has the DNA TGTGCCAGCAGCTTAACAGTAAAACCCTCACCCCTCCACTTT.

This clone appeared a few times. V gene TRBV19 combines with J gene TRBJ1-6, with 8 bases lining up with TRBD1. Germline CDR1 is LNHDA and CDR2 is SQIVND (reference sequence). This CDR3 spans 14 amino acids. Trimming cost V 6 bases and J 8 bases; bases outside gene matches: 6. The CDR3 loop is CASSEDRVDSPLHF. Written as DNA, the CDR3 is TGTGCCAGTAGCGAGGACAGGGTCGATTCACCCCTCCACTTT. The full variable domain, with the rest looked up from reference TRBV19 and TRBJ1-6, is DGGITQSPKYLFRKEGQNVTLSCEQNLNHDAMYWYRQDPGQGLRLIYYSQIVNDFQKGDIAEGYSVSREKKESFPLTVTSAQKNPTAFYLCASSEDRVDSPLHFGNGTRLTVT.

The table lists this clone with a count of one. The V gene is TRBV10-3, the J gene TRBJ2-1; tentatively, D is TRBD2 (6 bases). The V end was cut by 6 bases, the J end by 13 bases, with 16 bases between. Per the germline V gene, CDR1 is ENHRY and CDR2 is SYGVKD. The CDR3 covers 12 residues. This chain's CDR3 is CAISDLRGIQFF. In DNA form, the CDR3 reads TGTGCCATCAGCGACCTACGGGGGATCCAGTTCTTC.

The chain recombines TRBV6-1 with TRBJ1-4, with unresolved D. CDR1 and CDR2 from the germline V gene are MNHNS and SASEGT. The CDR3 covers 15 residues. V was shortened by 0 bases and J by 4 bases, with 9 bases between the two germline ends. In DNA form, the CDR3 reads TGTGCCAGCAGTGAAGCGTGGGCGAGTAATGAAAAACTGTTTTTT. Amino acids: CASSEAWASNEKLFF.

The genes are TRBV6-5 and TRBJ1-4, with D maybe TRBD1 (6 bases). The CDR3 runs to 15 residues. The germline gives CDR1 MNHEY, CDR2 SVGAGI. V was cut by 6 bases and J by 5 bases, with 16 bases left in between. The CDR3 nucleotides are TGTGCCAGCAGCTTCGGACAGCCCTCAAATGAAAAACTGTTTTTT. It is translated as CASSFGQPSNEKLFF.

The chain carries TRBV14 and TRBJ2-2, with D perhaps TRBD1 (6 bases). Germline V gene lookup returns CDR1 SGHDN and CDR2 FVKESK. There are 16 residues in the CDR3. V was pared by 1 base and J by 7 bases, with 16 bases between. CDR3 protein: CASSQAYGGIIGELFF. CDR3 nucleotides: TGTGCCAGCAGCCAAGCGTATGGGGGCATCATCGGGGAGCTGTTTTTT.

The chain uses TRBV18 and TRBJ2-1; 9 bases agree with TRBD1. V lost 3 bases to trimming and J lost 7 bases; unmatched junction nucleotides: 7. The CDR3 consists of 15 residues. Per germline, CDR1 KGHSH and CDR2 LQKENI. The CDR3 region is CASSPGTGSGNEQFF. The CDR3 nucleotides are TGTGCCAGCTCACCCGGGACAGGGTCGGGGAATGAGCAGTTCTTC. Drawing the rest from reference TRBV18 and TRBJ2-1, the complete variable domain is NAGVMQNPRHLVRRRGQEARLRCSPMKGHSHVYWYRQLPEEGLKFMVYLQKENIIDESGMPKERFSAEFPKEGPSILRIQQVVRGDSAAYFCASSPGTGSGNEQFFGPGTRLTVL.

In its sample, this clone was seen a few times. The chain combines TRBV2 with TRBJ1-6; no definite D call. Germline V gene data show CDR1 as SNHLY and CDR2 as FYNNEI. The CDR3 has 13 amino acids. V was cut by 4 bases and J by 9 bases, with 10 bases left in between. The CDR3 DNA sequence: TGTGCCAGCAGTGGAGGGTCAGGTTCACCCCTCCACTTT. Translating gives CASSGGSGSPLHF.

This clone has ten or more counts. The rearrangement joins TRBV9 to TRBJ2-3; D may be TRBD1 (5 bases). The ends were cut back, 0 bases at V and 1 base at J, with 15 bases in the middle. This CDR3 is 17 amino acids long. Germline-derived CDR1 and CDR2 are SGDLS and YYNGEE. Here the CDR3 reads CASSVGWIGQRTDTQYF. The DNA for the CDR3 is TGTGCCAGCAGCGTAGGATGGATAGGACAACGCACAGATACGCAGTATTTT.

The chain joins TRBV12-3 or TRBV12-4 to TRBJ1-1; no definite D call. The CDR3 runs to 12 residues. Trimming pared 2 bases from V and 5 bases from J, leaving 6 bases between. Written as DNA, the CDR3 is TGTGCCAGCAGTTTATCGGTTACTGAAGCTTTCTTT. Translation gives CASSLSVTEAFF.

This clone was found once. This chain joins TRBV3-1 (or the pseudogene TRBV3-2) and TRBJ1-2, with no clear D. CDR1 and CDR2 (germline): LGHDT, YNNKEL (reference sequence). This CDR3 comprises 15 residues. V lost 1 base and J 4 bases, leaving 13 bases between the germline ends. The DNA for the CDR3 is TGTGCCAGCAGCCAAGGCGGAGGACGGAGCTATGGCTACACCTTC. Its protein is CASSQGGGRSYGYTF.

The chain combines TRBV19 with TRBJ1-2, with D possibly TRBD1 on 6 matching bases. This CDR3 comprises 16 residues. V was cut by 3 bases and J by 13 bases, with 27 bases left in between. Germline V gene data show CDR1 as LNHDA and CDR2 as SQIVND (reference sequence). The chain's CDR3 is CASSINPPPRTAPITF. The CDR3 DNA reads TGTGCCAGTAGTATTAATCCACCCCCAAGGACAGCCCCAATCACCTTC.

The chain links TRBV4-1 to TRBJ1-3, with a weak D call TRBD1 (6 bases). Germline V CDR1 and CDR2: MGHRA, YSYEKL. The CDR3 consists of 17 residues. V lost 0 bases and J lost 0, with 12 bases in between. The CDR3 bases are TGCGCCAGCAGCCAAGATGGGGACACCCGCTCTGGAAACACCATATATTTT. Translation gives CASSQDGDTRSGNTIYF.

This clone was recorded once. The sample holds other DNA sequences that translate to the same CDR3. The chain joins TRBV18 to TRBJ1-5; 10 positions agree with TRBD1. The V gene end was trimmed by 3 bases and the J gene end by 6 bases; junction bases not matched to a gene: 2. The germline V gene has CDR1 KGHSH and CDR2 LQKENI. This CDR3 comprises 14 residues. In DNA, the CDR3 is TGTGCCAGCTCACCGGGACAGGGGAGTCAGCCCCAGCATTTT. Its translation is CASSPGQGSQPQHF.

The V call is TRBV6-1, the J call TRBJ2-7; D is unclear. In germline, CDR1 is MNHNS, CDR2 SASEGT. Trimming took off 1 base at V and 5 bases at J, with 12 bases between the two ends. CDR3 length: 14 amino acids. This chain's CDR3 is CASSEVFRSNEQYV. CDR3 bases: TGTGCCAGCAGTGAAGTGTTCAGGTCCAACGAGCAGTACGTC.

The CDR3 protein is CATSRGGGALTDTQYF. DNA for the CDR3: TGTGCCACCAGCAGAGGCGGGGGGGCCCTGACAGATACGCAGTATTTT. This chain connects TRBV15 to TRBJ2-3, with 9 positions matching TRBD2. The junction had 5 bases not matched to a gene; V was cut back by 1 base and J by 3 bases. CDR1 and CDR2 from the germline V gene are LNHNV and YYDKDF (reference sequence). The CDR3 spans 16 residues. The whole variable domain, remainder taken from reference TRBV15 and TRBJ2-3, is DAMVIQNPRYQVTQFGKPVTLSCSQTLNHNVMYWYQQKSSQAPKLLFHYYDKDFNNEADTPDNFQSRRPNTSFCFLDIRSPGLGDTAMYLCATSRGGGALTDTQYFGPGTRLTVL.